The entry that follows covers one T cell receptor (beta chain) sequence. The antigen is unknown. This CDR3 spans 15 amino acids. V shed 4 bases and J shed 1 base, with 14 bases lying between them. Germline-derived CDR1 and CDR2 are SGHRS and YFSETQ. These data belong to a study of blood T cells in healthy people across ages. General study findings and limits: TCR beta diversity tracked closely with naive T cell percentage. Conclusively comparing naive with antigen-experienced cells was impossible with unsorted PBMCs.

Together with a sample-barcoded 5' primer, a J-beta primer mix was included in a second PCR lasting roughly 6 to 12 cycles. Researchers report that a template-switch adaptor with 12 random nucleotides tagged each cDNA molecule. TCRdb independently ran MiXCR on the 5' RACE reads; one entry per CDR3 protein. This repertoire shows 850,000 or so distinct CDR3 sequences, more than 25% found once; its top ten account for 15% to 20%. Total RNA was extracted at no less than 5.5 micrograms per sample. The gene calls are TRBV5-1 and TRBJ1-1; unclear D gene. The TCR originated in a woman over 75 in good health. Sequencing was carried out using blood. CDR3 nucleotides: TGCGCCAGCAGCCGACGCGGACGGGAGAACACTGAAGCTTTCTTT. Translation gives CASSRRGRENTEAFF.